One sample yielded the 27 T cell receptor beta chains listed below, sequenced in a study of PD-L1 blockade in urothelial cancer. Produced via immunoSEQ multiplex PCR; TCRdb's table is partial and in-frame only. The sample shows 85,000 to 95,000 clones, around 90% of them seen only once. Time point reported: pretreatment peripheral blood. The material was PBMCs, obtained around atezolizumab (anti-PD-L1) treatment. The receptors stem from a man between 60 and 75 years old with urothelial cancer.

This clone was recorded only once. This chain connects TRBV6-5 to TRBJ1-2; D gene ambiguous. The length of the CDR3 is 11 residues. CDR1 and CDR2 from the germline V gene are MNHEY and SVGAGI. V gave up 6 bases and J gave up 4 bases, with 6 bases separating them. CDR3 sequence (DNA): TGTGCCAGCAGCGAGATCTATGGCTACACCTTC. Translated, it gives CASSEIYGYTF.

The CDR3 protein is CASGNTRGTYSSPLHF. The CDR3 DNA is TGTGCCAGCGGCAACACAAGAGGTACCTATTCTTCACCCCTCCACTTT. The J gene is TRBJ1-6, the V gene TRBV4-2; D call uncertain. The CDR3 spans 16 residues. From germline, CDR1 is LGHNA and CDR2 YNFKEQ. The germline V and J ends were trimmed by 8 bases and 9 bases, with 23 bases remaining between them.

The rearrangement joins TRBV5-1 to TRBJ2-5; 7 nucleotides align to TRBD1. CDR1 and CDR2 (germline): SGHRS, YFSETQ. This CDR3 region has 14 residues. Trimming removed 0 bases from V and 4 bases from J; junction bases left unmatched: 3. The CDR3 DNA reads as TGCGCCAGCAGCTTGGATACAGGGGTAGAGACCCAGTACTTC. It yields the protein CASSLDTGVETQYF.

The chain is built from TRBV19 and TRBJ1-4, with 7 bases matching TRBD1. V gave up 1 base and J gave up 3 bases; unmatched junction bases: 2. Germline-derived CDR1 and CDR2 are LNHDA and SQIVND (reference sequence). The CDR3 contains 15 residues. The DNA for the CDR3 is TGTGCCAGTAGTATAGGCCAGGGGGCTAATGAAAAACTGTTTTTT. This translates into CASSIGQGANEKLFF.

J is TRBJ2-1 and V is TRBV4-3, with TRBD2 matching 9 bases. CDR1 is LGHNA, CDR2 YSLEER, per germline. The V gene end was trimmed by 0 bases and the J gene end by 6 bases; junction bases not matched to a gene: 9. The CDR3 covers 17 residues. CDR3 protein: CASSQDYRATSGNEQFF. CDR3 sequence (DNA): TGCGCCAGCAGCCAAGATTATAGGGCGACTAGCGGCAATGAGCAGTTCTTC.

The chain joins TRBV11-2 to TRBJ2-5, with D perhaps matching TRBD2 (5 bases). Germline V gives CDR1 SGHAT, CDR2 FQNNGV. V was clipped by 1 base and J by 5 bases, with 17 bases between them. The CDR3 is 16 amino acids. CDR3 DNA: TGTGCCAGCAGCTTAGTTCCAGCGGAGAAATATGAGACCCAGTACTTC. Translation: CASSLVPAEKYETQYF.

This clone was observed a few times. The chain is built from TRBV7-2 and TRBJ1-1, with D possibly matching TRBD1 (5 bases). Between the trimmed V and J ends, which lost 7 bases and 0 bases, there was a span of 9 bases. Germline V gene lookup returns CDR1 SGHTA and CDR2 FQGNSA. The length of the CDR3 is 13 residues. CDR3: CASNWGLNTEAFF. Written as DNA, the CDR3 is TGTGCCAGCAATTGGGGCCTGAACACTGAAGCTTTCTTT.

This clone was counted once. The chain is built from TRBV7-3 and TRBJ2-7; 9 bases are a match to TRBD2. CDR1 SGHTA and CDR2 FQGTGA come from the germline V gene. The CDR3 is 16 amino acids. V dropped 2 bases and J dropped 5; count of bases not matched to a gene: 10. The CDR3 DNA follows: TGTGCCAGCAGCTTACTACCCGGGACTAGCCGCCACGAGCAGTACTTC. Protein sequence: CASSLLPGTSRHEQYF.

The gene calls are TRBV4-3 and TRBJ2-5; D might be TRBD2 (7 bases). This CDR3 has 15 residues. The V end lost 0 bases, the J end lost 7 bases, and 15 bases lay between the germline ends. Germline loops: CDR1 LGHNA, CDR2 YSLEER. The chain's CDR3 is CASSQEAGASGTQYF. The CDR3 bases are TGCGCCAGCAGCCAAGAGGCGGGGGCCTCGGGGACCCAGTACTTC.

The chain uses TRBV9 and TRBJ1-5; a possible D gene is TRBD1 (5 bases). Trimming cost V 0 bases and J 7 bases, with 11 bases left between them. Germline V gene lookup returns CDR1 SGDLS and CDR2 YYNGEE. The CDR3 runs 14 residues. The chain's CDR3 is CASSVDGREQPQHF. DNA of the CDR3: TGTGCCAGCAGCGTAGATGGCAGGGAACAGCCCCAGCATTTT.

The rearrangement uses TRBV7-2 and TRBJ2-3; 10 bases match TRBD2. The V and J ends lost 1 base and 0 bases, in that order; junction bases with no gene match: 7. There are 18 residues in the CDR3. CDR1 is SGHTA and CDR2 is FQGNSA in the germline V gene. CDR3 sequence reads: CASSLVPGLAPSTDTQYF. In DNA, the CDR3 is TGTGCCAGCAGCTTAGTCCCGGGACTAGCGCCAAGCACAGATACGCAGTATTTT.

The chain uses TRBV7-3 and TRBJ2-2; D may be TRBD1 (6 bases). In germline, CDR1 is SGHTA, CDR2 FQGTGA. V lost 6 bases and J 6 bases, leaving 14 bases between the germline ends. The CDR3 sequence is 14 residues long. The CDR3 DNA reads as TGTGCCAGCAGGGGGGCGACTTCGGCCGGGGAGCTGTTTTTT. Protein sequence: CASRGATSAGELFF.

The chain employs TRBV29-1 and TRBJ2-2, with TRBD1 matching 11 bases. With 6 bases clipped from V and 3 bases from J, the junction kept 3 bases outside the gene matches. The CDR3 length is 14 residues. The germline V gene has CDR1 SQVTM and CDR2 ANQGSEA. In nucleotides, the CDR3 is TGCAGCGTAGGGGGACAGGGGGACACCGGGGAGCTGTTTTTT. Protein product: CSVGGQGDTGELFF.

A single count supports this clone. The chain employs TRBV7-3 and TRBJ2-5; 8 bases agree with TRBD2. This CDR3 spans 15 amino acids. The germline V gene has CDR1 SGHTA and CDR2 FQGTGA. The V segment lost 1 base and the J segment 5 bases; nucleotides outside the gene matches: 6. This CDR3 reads CASSLNGGAGETQYF. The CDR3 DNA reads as TGTGCCAGCAGCTTAAACGGGGGGGCTGGGGAGACCCAGTACTTC.

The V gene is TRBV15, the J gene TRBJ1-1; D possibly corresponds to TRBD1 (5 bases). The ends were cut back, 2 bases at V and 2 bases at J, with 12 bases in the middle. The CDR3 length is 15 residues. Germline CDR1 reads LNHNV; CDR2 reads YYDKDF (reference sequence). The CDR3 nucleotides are TGTGCCACCAGCAGACCCGACCAGGGTAACACTGAAGCTTTCTTT. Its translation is CATSRPDQGNTEAFF.

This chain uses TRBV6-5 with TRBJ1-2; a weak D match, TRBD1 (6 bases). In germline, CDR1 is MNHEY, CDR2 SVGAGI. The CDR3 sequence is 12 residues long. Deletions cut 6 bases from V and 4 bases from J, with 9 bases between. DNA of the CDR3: TGTGCCAGCAGGCAGGGGACCTATGGCTACACCTTC. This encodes CASRQGTYGYTF.

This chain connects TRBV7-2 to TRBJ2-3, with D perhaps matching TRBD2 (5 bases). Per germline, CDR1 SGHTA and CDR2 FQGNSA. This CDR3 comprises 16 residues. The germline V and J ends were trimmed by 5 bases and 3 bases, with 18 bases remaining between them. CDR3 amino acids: CASSPKSPEVTDTQYF. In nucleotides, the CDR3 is TGTGCCAGCAGCCCCAAGTCCCCGGAGGTTACAGATACGCAGTATTTT.

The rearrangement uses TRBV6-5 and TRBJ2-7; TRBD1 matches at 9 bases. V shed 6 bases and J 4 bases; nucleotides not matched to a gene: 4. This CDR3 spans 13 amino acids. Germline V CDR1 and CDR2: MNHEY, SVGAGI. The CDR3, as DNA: TGTGCCAGCAGGGGGACAGGGCAATACGAGCAGTACTTC. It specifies CASRGTGQYEQYF.

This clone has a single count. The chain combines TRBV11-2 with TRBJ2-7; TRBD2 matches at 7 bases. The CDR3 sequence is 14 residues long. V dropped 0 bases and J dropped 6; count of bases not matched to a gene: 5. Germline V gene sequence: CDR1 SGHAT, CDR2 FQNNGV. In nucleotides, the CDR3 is TGTGCCAGCAGCTTAGATTCGACTAGCCTCGAGCAGTACTTC. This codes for CASSLDSTSLEQYF.

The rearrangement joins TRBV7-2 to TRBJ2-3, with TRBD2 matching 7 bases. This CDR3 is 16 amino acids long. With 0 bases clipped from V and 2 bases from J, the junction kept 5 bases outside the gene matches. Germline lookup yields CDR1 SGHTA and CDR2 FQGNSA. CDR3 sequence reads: CASSLAASGATDTQYF. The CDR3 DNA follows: TGTGCCAGCAGCTTAGCGGCTAGCGGCGCCACAGATACGCAGTATTTT.

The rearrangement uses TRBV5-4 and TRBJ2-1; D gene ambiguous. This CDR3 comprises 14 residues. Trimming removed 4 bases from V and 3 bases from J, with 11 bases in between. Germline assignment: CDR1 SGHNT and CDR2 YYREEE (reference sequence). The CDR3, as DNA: TGTGCCAGCAGCCTGGTAGAGCGCTACAATGAGCAGTTCTTC. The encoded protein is CASSLVERYNEQFF.

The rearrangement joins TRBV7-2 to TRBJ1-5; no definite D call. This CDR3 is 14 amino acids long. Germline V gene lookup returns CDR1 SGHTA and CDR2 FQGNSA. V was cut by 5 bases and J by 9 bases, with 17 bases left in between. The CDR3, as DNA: TGTGCCAGCAGCCCTGTTTTGGCCCGGGGGCCCCAGCATTTT. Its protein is CASSPVLARGPQHF. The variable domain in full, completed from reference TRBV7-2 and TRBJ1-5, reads GAGVSQSPSNKVTEKGKDVELRCDPISGHTALYWYRQSLGQGLEFLIYFQGNSAPDKSGLPSDRFSAERTGGSVSTLTIQRTQQEDSAVYLCASSPVLARGPQHFGDGTRLSIL.

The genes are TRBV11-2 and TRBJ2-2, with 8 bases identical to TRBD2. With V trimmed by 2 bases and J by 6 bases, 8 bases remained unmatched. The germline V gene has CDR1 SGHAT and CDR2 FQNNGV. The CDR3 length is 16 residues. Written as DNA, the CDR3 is TGTGCCAGCAGCTTATCCCGGGGGGGCTCCGCCGGGGAGCTGTTTTTT. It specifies CASSLSRGGSAGELFF.

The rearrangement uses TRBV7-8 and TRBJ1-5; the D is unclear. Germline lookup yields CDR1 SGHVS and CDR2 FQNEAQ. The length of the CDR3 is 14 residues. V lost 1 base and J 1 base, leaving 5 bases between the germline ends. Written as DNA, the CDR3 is TGTGCCAGCAGCTTAGGAGTAAGCAATCAGCCCCAGCATTTT. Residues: CASSLGVSNQPQHF.

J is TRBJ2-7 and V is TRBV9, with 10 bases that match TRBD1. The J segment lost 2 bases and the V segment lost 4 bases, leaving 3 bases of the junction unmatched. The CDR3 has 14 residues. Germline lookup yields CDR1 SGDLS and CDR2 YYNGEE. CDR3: CASSRQGATYEQYF. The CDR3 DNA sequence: TGTGCCAGCAGCCGACAGGGGGCGACCTACGAGCAGTACTTC.

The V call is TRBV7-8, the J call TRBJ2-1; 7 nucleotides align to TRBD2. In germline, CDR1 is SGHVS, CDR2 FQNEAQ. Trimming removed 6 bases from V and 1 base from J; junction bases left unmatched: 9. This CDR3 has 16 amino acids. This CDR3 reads CASSGEGSLSYNEQFF. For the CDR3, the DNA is TGTGCCAGCAGTGGGGAGGGGAGCCTTTCCTACAATGAGCAGTTCTTC.

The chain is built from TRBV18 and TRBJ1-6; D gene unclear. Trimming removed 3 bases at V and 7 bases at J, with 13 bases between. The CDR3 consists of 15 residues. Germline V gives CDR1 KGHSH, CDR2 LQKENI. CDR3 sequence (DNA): TGTGCCAGCTCACCGATGGCCGTGCCGAATTCACCCCTCCACTTT. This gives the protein CASSPMAVPNSPLHF.